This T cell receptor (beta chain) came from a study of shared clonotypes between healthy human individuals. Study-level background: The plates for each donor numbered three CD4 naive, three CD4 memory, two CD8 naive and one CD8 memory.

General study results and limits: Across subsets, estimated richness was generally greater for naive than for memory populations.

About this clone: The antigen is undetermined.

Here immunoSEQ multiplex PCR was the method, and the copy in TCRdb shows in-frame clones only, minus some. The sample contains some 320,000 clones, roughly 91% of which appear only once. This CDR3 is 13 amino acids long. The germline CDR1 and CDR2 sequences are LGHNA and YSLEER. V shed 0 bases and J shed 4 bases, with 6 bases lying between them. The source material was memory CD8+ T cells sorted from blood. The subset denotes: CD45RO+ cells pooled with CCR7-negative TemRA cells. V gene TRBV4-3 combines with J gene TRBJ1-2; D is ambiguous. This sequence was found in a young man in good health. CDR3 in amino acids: CASSQDPAYGYTF. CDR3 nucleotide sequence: TGCGCCAGCAGCCAAGATCCGGCCTATGGCTACACCTTC.